Following are 28 T cell receptor beta chains from one sample sequenced in a study of T-cell reconstitution after alpha-beta-depleted transplantation in children. Unique molecular identifiers were incorporated when the TCRbeta library was constructed. TCRdb ran MiXCR on the PCR reads and lists one entry per CDR3 protein. Among around 78,000 distinct CDR3 sequences listed, around an eighth were seen once. Sample: PBMCs, mostly from graft donor cells, taken 180 days after TCRalphabeta/CD19-depleted stem cell transplant. The source is a male patient aged 2-15 years who had a stem cell transplant for acute lymphoblastic leukemia, so the T cells may come from the graft donor.

V and J are TRBV4-3 and TRBJ1-1; a possible D gene is TRBD1 (6 bases). CDR1 and CDR2 from the germline V gene are LGHNA and YSLEER. V gave up 0 bases and J gave up 1 base, with 12 bases separating them. The CDR3 is 16 amino acids. CDR3 sequence reads: CASSQDLGARNTEAFF. The DNA of the CDR3 is TGCGCCAGCAGCCAAGATCTGGGGGCGAGGAACACTGAAGCTTTCTTT.

This chain links TRBV7-2 with TRBJ2-2, with D unclear. V lost 5 bases, J lost 3 bases, and 13 bases lay in between. Per germline, CDR1 SGHTA and CDR2 FQGNSA. CDR3 length: 15 amino acids. CDR3 coding DNA: TGTGCCAGCAGCCCCTTCCGGAGCGACACCGGGGAGCTGTTTTTT. Residues: CASSPFRSDTGELFF.

The rearrangement links TRBV18 to TRBJ1-6; the D gene is possibly TRBD1 (6 bases). CDR1 is KGHSH and CDR2 is LQKENI in the germline V gene. The CDR3 has 17 residues. Deletions cut 3 bases from V and 9 bases from J, with 21 bases between. CDR3 nucleotides: TGTGCCAGCTCACCGGGACACTCGAATTACCGCGGTTCACCCCTCCACTTT. Its protein is CASSPGHSNYRGSPLHF.

In DNA, the CDR3 is TGTGCCAGCAGTTACCCTGCTACGGGAGCCTATGGCTACACCTTC. Translated: CASSYPATGAYGYTF. The chain uses TRBV6-2 or TRBV6-3 and TRBJ1-2; D is uncertain. The CDR3 consists of 15 residues. In germline, CDR1 is MNHEY, CDR2 SVGEGT. The V end lost 2 bases, the J end lost 4 bases, and 14 bases lay between the germline ends.

This clonotype was recorded a few times. The chain carries TRBV9 and TRBJ2-5, with D perhaps being TRBD1 or TRBD2 (6 bases each). Between the trimmed V and J ends, which lost 7 bases and 2 bases, there was a span of 18 bases. CDR3 size: 15 residues. Germline V gives CDR1 SGDLS, CDR2 YYNGEE. CDR3 bases: TGTGCCAGCTCAAGGGGGGAGCGGATACAAGAGACCCAGTACTTC. Protein product: CASSRGERIQETQYF.

The V and J genes are TRBV20-1 and TRBJ1-5; D possibly corresponds to TRBD1 (5 bases). V gave up 3 bases and J gave up 6 bases, with 18 bases separating them. CDR1 DFQATT and CDR2 SNEGSKA come from the germline V gene (reference sequence). This CDR3 is 15 amino acids long. The CDR3 DNA reads TGCAGTGCTAGCGGGGGACTTAATGCCGGTCAGCCCCAGCATTTT. This translates into CSASGGLNAGQPQHF.

This CDR3 reads CASSTSLAGGRGRRGYNEQFF. The CDR3 coding sequence is TGTGCCAGCAGCACATCTTTAGCGGGGGGGCGGGGAAGAAGGGGTTACAATGAGCAGTTCTTC. This chain joins TRBV11-2 and TRBJ2-1; 11 nucleotides match TRBD2. Per germline, CDR1 SGHAT and CDR2 FQNNGV. The CDR3 consists of 21 residues. V trimming: 5 bases; J trimming: 4 bases; junction bases outside the gene matches: 22.

CDR3 amino acids: CASSSGRVGSGNTIYF. The CDR3 nucleotides are TGTGCCAGCAGTTCGGGCAGGGTGGGCTCTGGAAACACCATATATTTT. This sequence joins TRBV27 and TRBJ1-3; a possible D gene is TRBD1 (5 bases). CDR1 and CDR2 from the germline V gene are MNHEY and SMNVEV (reference sequence). This CDR3 spans 16 amino acids. V shed 4 bases and J shed 0 bases, with 13 bases lying between them.

V and J are TRBV6-1 and TRBJ1-5; TRBD1 matches at 8 bases. The J segment lost 7 bases and the V segment lost 6 bases, leaving 14 bases of the junction unmatched. The CDR3 spans 16 residues. The V gene's germline CDR1 is MNHNS and CDR2 SASEGT. Here the CDR3 reads CASSSLRQGRGQPQHF. Here the CDR3 DNA reads TGTGCCAGCAGCAGCTTACGACAGGGGAGGGGGCAGCCCCAGCATTTT.

In its sample, this clonotype was seen a few times. The rearrangement links TRBV27 to TRBJ2-2, with unresolved D. The CDR3 spans 15 residues. Trimming cost V 4 bases and J 4 bases, with 13 bases left between them. Germline CDR1 reads MNHEY; CDR2 reads SMNVEV (reference sequence). CDR3 sequence: CASSSRAHATGELFF. In DNA, the CDR3 is TGTGCCAGCAGTTCCCGCGCCCATGCCACCGGGGAGCTGTTTTTT.

The chain recombines TRBV6-2 or TRBV6-3 with TRBJ2-2; TRBD2 matches at 7 bases. This CDR3 comprises 17 residues. Germline CDR1 is MNHEY and CDR2 is SVGEGT. After removal of 2 bases from V and 4 bases from J, the junction contained 10 bases not matched to a gene. CDR3 bases: TGTGCCAGCAGTTACCCTGGACTAGTCTTTTTCACCGGGGAGCTGTTTTTT. This sequence encodes CASSYPGLVFFTGELFF.

This clonotype has only a few counts. This sequence joins TRBV24-1 and TRBJ2-1, with TRBD2 as a possible D gene (5 bases). Germline V gene lookup returns CDR1 KGHDR and CDR2 SFDVKD. CDR3 length: 15 residues. V lost 4 bases to trimming and J lost 6 bases, with 15 bases between them. The CDR3 protein is CATSDDRGLINEQFF. The CDR3 nucleotides read TGTGCCACCAGTGACGACCGGGGTCTTATCAATGAGCAGTTCTTC.

This clonotype was picked up a small number of times. The chain is built from TRBV5-1 and TRBJ2-7, with 8 nucleotides matching TRBD1. The germline V gene has CDR1 SGHRS and CDR2 YFSETQ. CDR3 size: 15 residues. The V segment lost 4 bases and the J segment 2 bases; nucleotides outside the gene matches: 8. CDR3 in amino acids: CASSRGDRITYEQYF. The CDR3 DNA follows: TGCGCCAGCAGCCGTGGGGACAGGATAACCTACGAGCAGTACTTC.

The rearrangement links TRBV18 to TRBJ1-2; 12 bases fit TRBD1. From germline, CDR1 is KGHSH and CDR2 LQKENI. V lost 6 bases, J lost 6 bases, and 5 bases stayed unmatched. The CDR3 is 14 amino acids. The CDR3 nucleotides are TGTGCCAGCTCTCAGGGGACAGGGGGCGATGGCTACACCTTC. Translating gives CASSQGTGGDGYTF. The entire variable domain, with the rest obtained from reference TRBV18 and TRBJ1-2, is as follows: NAGVMQNPRHLVRRRGQEARLRCSPMKGHSHVYWYRQLPEEGLKFMVYLQKENIIDESGMPKERFSAEFPKEGPSILRIQQVVRGDSAAYFCASSQGTGGDGYTFGSGTRLTVV.

This clonotype has only a few counts. The chain has TRBV20-1 and TRBJ2-2; D is possibly TRBD2 (5 bases). Germline CDR1 and CDR2: DFQATT and SNEGSKA (reference sequence). Trimming stripped 6 bases from V and 5 bases from J, with 16 bases between. The CDR3 is made up of 14 amino acids. The CDR3 reads CSARLTPGTGELFF. Here the CDR3 DNA reads TGCAGTGCCCGGCTAACCCCGGGGACCGGGGAGCTGTTTTTT.

The chain carries TRBV5-5 and TRBJ1-2; TRBD1 aligns across 7 bases. The CDR3 sequence is 14 residues long. The V gene's germline CDR1 is SGHKS and CDR2 YYEKEE (reference sequence). Trimming took 4 bases from V and 7 from J; bases not matched to a gene: 10. In nucleotides, the CDR3 is TGTGCCAGCAGCGTGCCGGGACAGATAAGTGGCTACACCTTC. Translating gives CASSVPGQISGYTF. The whole variable domain, remainder taken from reference TRBV5-5 and TRBJ1-2, is DAGVTQSPTHLIKTRGQQVTLRCSPISGHKSVSWYQQVLGQGPQFIFQYYEKEERGRGNFPDRFSARQFPNYSSELNVNALLLGDSALYLCASSVPGQISGYTFGSGTRLTVV.

In its sample, this clonotype was seen a few times. V and J are TRBV12-3 or TRBV12-4 and TRBJ2-7; D gene unclear. V lost 1 base and J lost 0, with 7 bases in between. CDR3 length: 14 residues. This CDR3 reads CASSLDLPSYEQYF. CDR3 nucleotide sequence: TGTGCCAGCAGTTTAGACCTACCCTCCTACGAGCAGTACTTC.

The gene calls are TRBV7-3 and TRBJ1-1; unclear D gene. This CDR3 has 13 residues. Looked up from germline, CDR1 is SGHTA and CDR2 is FQGTGA. V dropped 6 bases and J dropped 1 base, with 9 bases sitting between them. The CDR3 region has the DNA TGTGCCAGCAGACAAGCCAAGAACACTGAAGCTTTCTTT. Encoded protein: CASRQAKNTEAFF.

This clonotype was observed many times. The chain is built from TRBV27 and TRBJ2-3, with D uncertain. This CDR3 contains 16 residues. CDR1 MNHEY and CDR2 SMNVEV come from the germline V gene (reference sequence). Trimming left V 1 base short and J 0 bases short, with 11 bases between. Written as DNA, the CDR3 is TGTGCCAGCAGTTTATATAGGCCATTTAGCACAGATACGCAGTATTTT. Amino acid sequence: CASSLYRPFSTDTQYF.

As to this clonotype: The junction departs from germline at one end; a sequencing error may be responsible. V and J are TRBV12-3 or TRBV12-4 and TRBJ1-5; the D is unclear. This CDR3 comprises 14 residues. The CDR3 is CDSSLGSQSQPQHF. CDR3 nucleotides: TGTGACAGCAGTTTAGGGTCGCAGTCTCAGCCCCAGCATTTT.

A few counts support this clonotype. The chain links TRBV7-9 to TRBJ2-1, with no clear D. The CDR3 length is 12 residues. Deletions cut 6 bases from V and 6 bases from J, with 9 bases between. Germline CDR1 is SEHNR and CDR2 is FQNEAQ (reference sequence). The CDR3 nucleotides are TGTGCCAGCAGTTTACCACGCAATGAGCAGTTCTTC. Translating it yields CASSLPRNEQFF. The entire variable domain, with the rest obtained from reference TRBV7-9 and TRBJ2-1, is as follows: DTGVSQNPRHKITKRGQNVTFRCDPISEHNRLYWYRQTLGQGPEFLTYFQNEAQLEKSRLLSDRFSAERPKGSFSTLEIQRTEQGDSAMYLCASSLPRNEQFFGPGTRLTVL.

The table lists this clonotype with a few counts. V usage is TRBV24-1 and J usage is TRBJ2-2, with TRBD1 as a possible D gene (6 bases). V lost 3 bases, J lost 0 bases, and 19 bases lay in between. Per the germline V gene, CDR1 is KGHDR and CDR2 is SFDVKD. The CDR3 length is 19 residues. Here the CDR3 DNA reads TGTGCCACCAGTGATCCACCGACAGGCGCCCCACCGAACACCGGGGAGCTGTTTTTT. Translating gives CATSDPPTGAPPNTGELFF.

This clonotype was observed a few times. The chain combines TRBV6-2 or TRBV6-3 with TRBJ1-1, with D hard to call. The CDR3 covers 15 residues. V lost 6 bases and J 1 base, leaving 15 bases between the germline ends. Germline V gene lookup returns CDR1 MNHEY and CDR2 SVGEGT. The CDR3 nucleotides read TGTGCCAGCAGCCCCTTCTGGGTCAAGAACACTGAAGCTTTCTTT. Its protein product is CASSPFWVKNTEAFF.

V and J are TRBV4-2 and TRBJ2-1; 9 bases map to TRBD2. The V segment lost 1 base and the J segment 4 bases; nucleotides outside the gene matches: 11. In germline, CDR1 is LGHNA, CDR2 YNFKEQ. The CDR3 runs to 18 residues. The CDR3 spells CASSQVLRSGRLYNEQFF. The CDR3 DNA follows: TGTGCCAGCAGCCAAGTCCTTAGGAGCGGGAGGTTGTACAATGAGCAGTTCTTC.

This clonotype showed up just a few times. The V gene is TRBV7-2, the J gene TRBJ2-3; TRBD2 matches 10 bases. Germline values: CDR1 SGHTA, CDR2 FQGNSA. CDR3 length: 13 amino acids. Unmatched junction bases numbered 7, after V lost 1 base and J lost 15 bases. The CDR3 loop reads CASSLVGLAPFYF. CDR3 sequence (DNA): TGTGCCAGCAGCTTAGTGGGACTAGCGCCTTTTTATTTT. The whole variable domain, remainder taken from reference TRBV7-2 and TRBJ2-3, is GAGVSQSPSNKVTEKGKDVELRCDPISGHTALYWYRQSLGQGLEFLIYFQGNSAPDKSGLPSDRFSAERTGGSVSTLTIQRTQQEDSAVYLCASSLVGLAPFYFGPGTRLTVL.

This clonotype turned up a few times. This chain links TRBV25-1 with TRBJ2-7; D might be TRBD2 (6 bases). V lost 4 bases, J lost 9 bases, and 16 bases lay in between. The CDR3 totals 13 residues. Germline CDR1 reads MGHDK; CDR2 reads SYGVNS. The CDR3 spells CASSVGTYVGQYF. CDR3 coding DNA: TGTGCCAGCAGTGTCGGGACTTACGTCGGGCAGTACTTC.

The chain carries TRBV7-6 and TRBJ2-5; D is perhaps TRBD2 (5 bases). The length of the CDR3 is 15 residues. Deletions cut 0 bases from V and 0 bases from J, with 8 bases between. In germline, CDR1 is SGHVS, CDR2 FNYEAQ. CDR3 region: CASSLAAVNQETQYF. CDR3 DNA sequence: TGTGCCAGCAGCTTAGCAGCGGTAAACCAAGAGACCCAGTACTTC.

This clonotype was seen just once. At one end the junction does not follow the germline gene, possibly because of a read error. CDR3 sequence (DNA): TGTGCCAGCAGCCCACAGCCGTGGGTCGAATCGCCCATAGATAACTATGGCGACACCTTC. Encoded protein: CASSPQPWVESPIDNYGDTF. The chain links TRBV11-2 to TRBJ1-2; D gene uncertain. The CDR3 sequence is 20 residues long. In germline, CDR1 is SGHAT, CDR2 FQNNGV.